Below, 25 T cell receptor beta chains from the same sample are listed, as sequenced in a study of blood T cell repertoires in COVID-19. TCRdb's table, derived via immunoSEQ multiplex PCR, lists solely in-frame clones and lacks some. The sample consists of over 50,000 clones, 80% to 85% of them appearing once. The material sequenced was peripheral blood. Receptors were obtained from a man in his 60s with COVID-19, enrolled during active disease.

This clone has a single count. The J gene is TRBJ2-3, the V gene TRBV3-1 (or the pseudogene TRBV3-2), with 7 bases that match TRBD1. Germline V gene sequence: CDR1 LGHDT, CDR2 YNNKEL (reference sequence). V lost 4 bases and J lost 2; bases outside the gene matches: 6. The CDR3 sequence is 15 residues long. Here the CDR3 reads CASSLGQTYTDTQYF. The CDR3 region has the DNA TGTGCCAGCAGCCTGGGACAGACTTACACAGATACGCAGTATTTT.

The J gene is TRBJ1-4, the V gene TRBV5-6; D unclear. Germline CDR1 reads SGHDT; CDR2 reads YYEEEE. The CDR3 totals 16 residues. Trimming pared 4 bases from V and 5 bases from J, leaving 18 bases between. CDR3 amino acids: CASSLIPTQENEKLFF. DNA of the CDR3: TGTGCCAGCAGCCTAATACCAACCCAGGAAAATGAAAAACTGTTTTTT. The full variable domain, its missing parts supplied by reference TRBV5-6 and TRBJ1-4, is DAGVTQSPTHLIKTRGQQVTLRCSPKSGHDTVSWYQQALGQGPQFIFQYYEEEERQRGNFPDRFSGHQFPNYSSELNVNALLLGDSALYLCASSLIPTQENEKLFFGSGTQLSVL.

The gene calls are TRBV7-6 and TRBJ2-2; 13 bases align to TRBD2. The germline V gene encodes CDR1 SGHVS and CDR2 FNYEAQ. The CDR3 runs to 18 residues. The trim removed 5 bases at V and 4 bases at J, leaving 10 bases unmatched. CDR3 loop: CASSAHRLAGGGTGELFF. CDR3 in DNA: TGTGCCAGCAGCGCTCATCGACTAGCGGGAGGAGGCACCGGGGAGCTGTTTTTT.

The rearrangement uses TRBV29-1 and TRBJ2-7, with 7 nucleotides matching TRBD1. The CDR3 sequence is 14 residues long. V shed 6 bases, J shed 3 bases, and the junction held 11 bases outside the gene matches. Germline V gives CDR1 SQVTM, CDR2 ANQGSEA. The CDR3 nucleotides read TGCAGCGTAGACGATGAGGGGGCTAACTACGAGCAGTACTTC. It specifies CSVDDEGANYEQYF.

The V call is TRBV7-9, the J call TRBJ2-1, with 7 bases matching TRBD1. The J segment lost 7 bases and the V segment lost 5 bases, leaving 11 bases of the junction unmatched. Germline V gene sequence: CDR1 SEHNR, CDR2 FQNEAQ (reference sequence). The CDR3 loop spans 15 amino acids. CDR3 DNA: TGTGCCAGCAGCCATACAGGGGTAAGAGGGAATGAGCAGTTCTTC. It specifies CASSHTGVRGNEQFF.

The V call is TRBV6-1, the J call TRBJ2-7; D might be TRBD2 (5 bases). In germline, CDR1 is MNHNS, CDR2 SASEGT. The V and J ends lost 3 bases and 3 bases respectively, with 24 bases between them. The CDR3 spans 18 residues. CDR3 in amino acids: CASSERPPGGRSGYEQYF. CDR3 in DNA: TGTGCCAGCAGTGAGCGCCCCCCCGGTGGGAGATCGGGCTACGAGCAGTACTTC.

V and J are TRBV5-4 and TRBJ2-4; D call uncertain. This CDR3 has 12 residues. Germline lookup yields CDR1 SGHNT and CDR2 YYREEE (reference sequence). Trimming cost V 0 bases and J 6 bases, with 4 bases left between them. This CDR3 reads CASSLDRNIQYF. DNA of the CDR3: TGTGCCAGCAGCTTGGACAGAAACATTCAGTACTTC.

J is TRBJ1-2 and V is TRBV28, with TRBD1 identical over 7 bases. Germline CDR1 is MDHEN and CDR2 is SYDVKM. The ends lost 7 bases at V and 0 bases at J; junction bases unmatched: 14. This CDR3 region has 17 residues. This chain's CDR3 is CASISTGWSLSNYGYTF. CDR3 DNA: TGTGCCAGCATTTCGACAGGGTGGTCCCTCTCTAACTATGGCTACACCTTC.

This chain links TRBV9 with TRBJ1-1, with 8 bases matching TRBD1. The V segment lost 4 bases and the J segment 4 bases; nucleotides outside the gene matches: 12. This CDR3 has 16 residues. The germline V gene has CDR1 SGDLS and CDR2 YYNGEE. The CDR3 spells CASSPNQGAFGTEAFF. Written as DNA, the CDR3 is TGTGCCAGCAGCCCAAACCAGGGGGCGTTCGGCACTGAAGCTTTCTTT.

The CDR3 loop is CASSLQPRDTGELFF. The CDR3 region has the DNA TGTGCCAGCAGCTTACAACCGAGAGACACCGGGGAGCTGTTTTTT. The gene calls are TRBV11-2 and TRBJ2-2; D gene uncertain. Germline loops: CDR1 SGHAT, CDR2 FQNNGV. The CDR3 has 15 amino acids. V was clipped by 2 bases and J by 3 bases, with 10 bases between them.

This clone was detected once. This rearrangement joins TRBV5-1 to TRBJ1-1; D is unresolved. CDR3 length: 14 residues. The germline CDR1 and CDR2 sequences are SGHRS and YFSETQ. V was pared by 1 base and J by 1 base, with 8 bases between. The CDR3 sequence is CASSLRQANTEAFF. The DNA for the CDR3 is TGCGCCAGCAGCTTGCGTCAGGCGAACACTGAAGCTTTCTTT.

The gene calls are TRBV24-1 and TRBJ1-5; 7 nucleotides align to TRBD1. Trimming removed 4 bases from V and 6 bases from J; junction bases left unmatched: 14. The CDR3 sequence is 17 residues long. CDR1 and CDR2 from the germline V gene are KGHDR and SFDVKD. CDR3 sequence: CATSDSQTDRFGQPQHF. DNA for the CDR3: TGTGCCACCAGTGACTCCCAAACGGACAGGTTTGGTCAGCCCCAGCATTTT.

V gene TRBV5-1 combines with J gene TRBJ2-1; 11 nucleotides align to TRBD2. V lost 0 bases to trimming and J lost 4 bases; unmatched junction nucleotides: 9. The germline V gene has CDR1 SGHRS and CDR2 YFSETQ. The CDR3 totals 18 residues. The CDR3 nucleotides read TGCGCCAGCAGCTTGGGGTACTCTAGCGGGAGGACATACAATGAGCAGTTCTTC. As protein: CASSLGYSSGRTYNEQFF.

V is TRBV5-5 and J is TRBJ1-1; 8 bases are a match to TRBD1. The CDR3 runs 16 residues. J lost 4 bases, V lost 2 bases, and 10 bases had no gene match. CDR1 is SGHKS, CDR2 YYEKEE, per germline (reference sequence). The CDR3 DNA reads as TGTGCCAGCAGCTTAGCCGGACAGGGTTGGGGCACTGAAGCTTTCTTT. Encoded protein: CASSLAGQGWGTEAFF.

The gene calls are TRBV19 and TRBJ1-2, with D perhaps TRBD1 (6 bases). This CDR3 has 14 residues. The V end lost 0 bases, the J end lost 4 bases, and 9 bases lay between the germline ends. Germline V CDR1 and CDR2: LNHDA, SQIVND (reference sequence). CDR3 in DNA: TGTGCCAGTAGTATAGAGGTCAGGGGCTATGGCTACACCTTC. Residues: CASSIEVRGYGYTF.

V is TRBV9 and J is TRBJ1-1, with no clear D. The CDR3 contains 15 residues. CDR1 and CDR2 from the germline V gene are SGDLS and YYNGEE. V lost 4 bases and J 3 bases, leaving 16 bases between the germline ends. CDR3 nucleotide sequence: TGTGCCAGCAGCCCAGAGGGCGCCGGGGACACTGAAGCTTTCTTT. It specifies CASSPEGAGDTEAFF.

The V gene is TRBV4-2, the J gene TRBJ1-5; D gene ambiguous. The CDR3 has 14 amino acids. V lost 2 bases to trimming and J lost 0 bases, with 5 bases between them. The V gene's germline CDR1 is LGHNA and CDR2 YNFKEQ. CDR3 coding DNA: TGTGCCAGCAGCCAAACAGATAGCAATCAGCCCCAGCATTTT. It codes for CASSQTDSNQPQHF.

The J gene is TRBJ1-3, the V gene TRBV7-9, with no clear D. Trimming took 8 bases from V and 8 from J, leaving 13 bases between them. CDR1 is SEHNR, CDR2 FQNEAQ, per germline (reference sequence). CDR3 length: 12 amino acids. CDR3 DNA: TGTGCCAGCGGACCCTCCGGGGACACCATATATTTT. This codes for CASGPSGDTIYF.

The chain links TRBV5-1 to TRBJ1-2; 7 bases align to TRBD1. Losses at the gene ends were 2 bases for V and 5 bases for J; bases not matched to a gene: 9. The length of the CDR3 is 15 residues. Germline V gene sequence: CDR1 SGHRS, CDR2 YFSETQ. The CDR3 DNA sequence: TGCGCCAGCAGCTTAGTAACGGGACAGCCATATGGCTACACCTTC. As protein: CASSLVTGQPYGYTF.

The chain combines TRBV18 with TRBJ1-4, with a possible D match to TRBD1 (6 bases). The CDR3 spans 15 residues. The germline V gene has CDR1 KGHSH and CDR2 LQKENI. V lost 0 bases to trimming and J lost 7 bases, with 12 bases between them. The CDR3 region is CASSPPGDTFEKLFF. CDR3 sequence (DNA): TGTGCCAGCTCACCACCGGGGGACACCTTTGAAAAACTGTTTTTT. The full variable domain, rest sourced from reference TRBV18 and TRBJ1-4, is NAGVMQNPRHLVRRRGQEARLRCSPMKGHSHVYWYRQLPEEGLKFMVYLQKENIIDESGMPKERFSAEFPKEGPSILRIQQVVRGDSAAYFCASSPPGDTFEKLFFGSGTQLSVL.

J is TRBJ2-5 and V is TRBV5-1; 11 bases agree with TRBD1. The germline V gene has CDR1 SGHRS and CDR2 YFSETQ. The V gene end was trimmed by 4 bases and the J gene end by 4 bases; junction bases not matched to a gene: 9. This CDR3 comprises 16 residues. CDR3 residues: CASSLWTGGEGETQYF. Written as DNA, the CDR3 is TGCGCCAGCAGCCTGTGGACAGGGGGCGAGGGAGAGACCCAGTACTTC.

The CDR3 coding sequence is TGTGCCAGCAGTGATATGACTAGCGGGAGGGCCCGCACCGGGGAGCTGTTTTTT. It encodes CASSDMTSGRARTGELFF. This rearrangement joins TRBV25-1 to TRBJ2-2; 14 nucleotides align to TRBD2. V was clipped by 3 bases and J by 4 bases; unmatched bases: 7. This CDR3 has 18 residues. Looked up from germline, CDR1 is MGHDK and CDR2 is SYGVNS. Together with reference TRBV25-1 and TRBJ2-2, the CDR3 gives the full variable domain: EADIYQTPRYLVIGTGKKITLECSQTMGHDKMYWYQQDPGMELHLIHYSYGVNSTEKGDLSSESTVSRIRTEHFPLTLESARPSHTSQYLCASSDMTSGRARTGELFFGEGSRLTVL.

The chain joins TRBV29-1 to TRBJ1-1, with a possible D match to TRBD1 (6 bases). The germline CDR1 and CDR2 sequences are SQVTM and ANQGSEA. The V end was cut by 7 bases, the J end by 1 base, with 10 bases between. The CDR3 is 12 amino acids. As DNA, the CDR3 is TGCAGCGCGGGACACCAGAACACTGAAGCTTTCTTT. This translates into CSAGHQNTEAFF.

This chain joins TRBV24-1 and TRBJ2-1; D may be TRBD1 (5 bases). Germline V gene data show CDR1 as KGHDR and CDR2 as SFDVKD. V lost 7 bases, J lost 8 bases, and 17 bases lay in between. CDR3 length equals 14 residues. CDR3 residues: CATRGSGLTDEQFF. Here the CDR3 DNA reads TGTGCCACCAGAGGGTCAGGGCTGACCGATGAGCAGTTCTTC.

V usage is TRBV12-2 and J usage is TRBJ2-1; whether TRBD1, the table's D call, matches the DNA was not checked. TRBV12-2 is a listed pseudogene. The CDR3 is 19 amino acids. This chain's CDR3 is CASLQKFSDRVGSYNEQFF. The CDR3 coding sequence is TGTGCAAGTCTCCAAAAATTTTCTGACAGGGTAGGATCCTACAATGAGCAGTTCTTC.